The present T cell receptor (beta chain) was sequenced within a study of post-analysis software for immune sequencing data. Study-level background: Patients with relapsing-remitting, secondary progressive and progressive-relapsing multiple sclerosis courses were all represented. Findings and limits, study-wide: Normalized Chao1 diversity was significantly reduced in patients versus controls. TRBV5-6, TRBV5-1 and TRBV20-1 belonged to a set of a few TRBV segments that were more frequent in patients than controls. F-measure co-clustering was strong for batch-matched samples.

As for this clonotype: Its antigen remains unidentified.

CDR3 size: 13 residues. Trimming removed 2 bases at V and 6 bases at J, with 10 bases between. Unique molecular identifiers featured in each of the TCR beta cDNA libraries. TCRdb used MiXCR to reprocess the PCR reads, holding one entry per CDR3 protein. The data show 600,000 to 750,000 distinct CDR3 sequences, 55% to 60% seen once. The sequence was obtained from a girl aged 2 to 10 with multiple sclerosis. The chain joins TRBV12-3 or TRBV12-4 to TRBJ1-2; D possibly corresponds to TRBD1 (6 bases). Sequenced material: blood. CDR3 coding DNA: TGTGCCAGCAGTTTATTCAGGACAGATGGCTACACCTTC. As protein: CASSLFRTDGYTF.